By proportion, the clone carrying this TCR beta chain is medium-sized. The antigen is unknown. The data belong to a study of T cells in localized non-small cell lung cancer. The germline V gene encodes CDR1 GTSNPN and CDR2 SVGIG (reference sequence). The germline V and J ends were trimmed by 7 bases and 2 bases, with 15 bases remaining between them. The CDR3 is 14 amino acids. General study points: Greater blood T cell density accompanied longer overall survival.

The table came from immunoSEQ multiplex PCR; TCRdb's copy has only in-frame clones and leaves some out. This table holds about 5,000 clones, 25% to 40% found once. The receptor comes from a male donor older than 55 with stage III lung adenocarcinoma. The sequenced sample was lung tumor tissue, obtained before any cancer treatment. The genes are TRBV30 and TRBJ1-3; the D is unclear. As DNA, the CDR3 is TGTGCCTACACGAGAAGCAAGACTGGAAACACCATATATTTT. The encoded protein is CAYTRSKTGNTIYF. Full variable domain (outside the CDR3, taken from reference TRBV30 and TRBJ1-3): SQTIHQWPATLVQPVGSPLSLECTVEGTSNPNLYWYRQAAGRGLQLLFYSVGIGQISSEVPQNLSASRPQDRQFILSSKKLLLSDSGFYLCAYTRSKTGNTIYFGEGSWLTVV.